A selection of T cell receptor beta chains follows, all from one sample in a study of T-cell reconstitution after alpha-beta-depleted transplantation in children. TCRdb ran MiXCR on the PCR reads and lists one entry per CDR3 protein. The table has fewer than 150,000 distinct CDR3 sequences, 8.5% to 10% seen once. Sequences were derived from PBMCs, mostly from graft donor cells, sampled 180 days after TCRalphabeta/CD19-depleted stem cell transplant. These receptors all stem from a girl under three years old who had a stem cell transplant for combined immunodeficiency, so the T cells may come from the graft donor. The conserved cysteine and the conserved F or W are not part of the CDR3 here. Fields, in order: CDR3 length, V gene, D gene, J gene, CDR3 protein. A D gene is named only where the DNA matches it firmly.

length: 13; V: TRBV7-6; D: TRBD2; J: TRBJ2-1; CDR3: ASSLDSGGATEQF
length: 12; V: TRBV20-1; D: -; J: TRBJ2-7; CDR3: SASVREWSYEQY
length: 17; V: TRBV2; D: TRBD2; J: TRBJ2-1; CDR3: ASSRPPGLAGVGYNEQF
length: 11; V: TRBV10-3; D: -; J: TRBJ2-3; CDR3: AISDRGADTQY
length: 9; V: TRBV29-1; D: -; J: TRBJ2-7; CDR3: SVAGPYEQY
length: 10; V: TRBV20-1; D: -; J: TRBJ1-2; CDR3: SAREQVDGYT
length: 13; V: TRBV7-3; D: -; J: TRBJ2-1; CDR3: ASSLQTDGVNEQF
length: 14; V: TRBV21-1; D: -; J: TRBJ2-3; CDR3: ASSPLLAENTDTQY
length: 13; V: TRBV24-1; D: TRBD1; J: TRBJ2-7; CDR3: ATSDTAGGRNEQY
length: 15; V: TRBV7-2; D: -; J: TRBJ1-6; CDR3: ASSLPQGYSYNSPLH
length: 12; V: TRBV5-1; D: TRBD1; J: TRBJ2-1; CDR3: ASSLGTGPNEQF
length: 15; V: TRBV18; D: TRBD1; J: TRBJ2-5; CDR3: ASSPPGQGKLRETQY
length: 8; V: TRBV29-1; D: -; J: TRBJ2-5; CDR3: SVGGETQY
length: 12; V: TRBV20-1; D: TRBD1; J: TRBJ2-7; CDR3: SARHHRGAYEQY
length: 10; V: TRBV5-1; D: -; J: TRBJ2-1; CDR3: ASSRVYNEQF
length: 12; V: TRBV12-3/TRBV12-4; D: -; J: TRBJ2-2; CDR3: ASSPWRNTGELF
length: 14; V: TRBV11-2; D: -; J: TRBJ2-2; CDR3: ASSSRGASPTGELF
length: 11; V: TRBV9; D: -; J: TRBJ2-7; CDR3: ASSVAPAYEQY
length: 10; V: TRBV28; D: -; J: TRBJ2-3; CDR3: ATGTYKGTQY
length: 13; V: TRBV4-3; D: -; J: TRBJ1-4; CDR3: ASSPSRTRGEKLF
length: 17; V: TRBV6-1; D: -; J: TRBJ1-4; CDR3: ASSPRGPTVRATNEKLF
length: 18; V: TRBV24-1; D: -; J: TRBJ1-2; CDR3: ATSDRQGVTGVYPNYGYT
length: 12; V: TRBV2; D: -; J: TRBJ2-7; CDR3: ASLMRESSYEQY
length: 11; V: TRBV5-6; D: TRBD1; J: TRBJ2-1; CDR3: ASSLTGVNEQF
length: 11; V: TRBV12-3/TRBV12-4; D: -; J: TRBJ1-2; CDR3: ASSLGGISGYT
length: 11; V: TRBV20-1; D: -; J: TRBJ2-4; CDR3: SASYGAKNIQY
length: 13; V: TRBV4-3; D: -; J: TRBJ2-5; CDR3: ASSQSGTLGETQY
length: 11; V: TRBV20-1; D: -; J: TRBJ2-5; CDR3: SARVPVQETQY
length: 17; V: TRBV28; D: TRBD2; J: TRBJ2-3; CDR3: ASSHAVTSGGLVPDRQY
length: 14; V: TRBV9; D: -; J: TRBJ2-1; CDR3: ASSVWVGQGNNEQF
length: 10; V: TRBV29-1; D: TRBD1; J: TRBJ2-5; CDR3: SVRQGTETKY
length: 11; V: TRBV20-1; D: TRBD2; J: TRBJ2-3; CDR3: SAPGEGLDTQY
length: 12; V: TRBV7-2; D: -; J: TRBJ2-3; CDR3: ASSGITRSDTQY
length: 10; V: TRBV7-2; D: -; J: TRBJ1-2; CDR3: ASSLRGLGYT
length: 13; V: TRBV7-9; D: -; J: TRBJ1-3; CDR3: ASSSTTDVGNTIY
length: 13; V: TRBV7-3; D: -; J: TRBJ1-2; CDR3: ASSLRSSSNYGYT
length: 11; V: TRBV28; D: -; J: TRBJ2-5; CDR3: ASSSGFLETQY
length: 10; V: TRBV29-1; D: -; J: TRBJ2-3; CDR3: SILPSTDTQY
length: 12; V: TRBV5-1; D: -; J: TRBJ2-2; CDR3: ASSTQGNTGELF